These T cell receptor beta chains were read from a single sample in a study of T-cell memory formation after mild COVID-19. A single record per CDR3 protein comes from TCRdb applying MiXCR to the 5' RACE reads. The sample lists around 130,000 distinct CDR3 sequences, 17% occurring once. Sequencing was done on a sample of PBMCs or a T cell subset sorted from them (not recorded which). These receptor sequences come from a man between 18 and 35 years old who had mild COVID-19 (a few samples of this study predate the infection). Cell type and time point are not known. Both conserved end residues are part of each CDR3. Fields, in order: D gene, clone size, J gene, V gene, CDR3 protein, CDR3 DNA. A D gene is named only where the DNA matches it firmly. Some rows have no size entry. The others give once, few or many, or a class for an expanded clone.

.,few,TRBJ1-5,TRBV28,CASRENNQPQHF,TGTGCCAGCCGGGAAAACAATCAGCCCCAGCATTTT
.,few,TRBJ1-1,TRBV7-3,CASSPGPPKEAFF,TGTGCCAGCAGCCCCGGTCCTCCAAAAGAAGCTTTCTTT
TRBD1,many,TRBJ2-3,TRBV3-1,CASSQGQGSTDTQYF,TGTGCCAGCAGCCAAGGACAGGGAAGCACAGATACGCAGTATTTT
.,.,TRBJ2-5,TRBV5-1,CASSSRASGAGETQYF,TGCGCCAGCTCCTCAAGGGCCTCAGGGGCTGGTGAGACCCAGTACTTC
.,few,TRBJ1-1,TRBV2,CASRRQYNTEAFF,TGTGCCAGCAGGAGACAGTATAACACTGAAGCTTTCTTT
TRBD2,many,TRBJ2-3,TRBV6-2/TRBV6-3,CASSKWTSGGADTQYF,TGTGCCAGCAGCAAATGGACTAGCGGGGGTGCAGATACGCAGTATTTT
TRBD1,.,TRBJ2-1,TRBV5-4,CASRTGTVTRQFF,TGTGCCAGCAGGACGGGGACAGTTACACGGCAGTTCTTC
TRBD2,few,TRBJ2-5,TRBV5-1,CASSLSIAGGQETQYF,TGCGCCAGCAGCTTGTCCATAGCGGGGGGCCAAGAGACCCAGTACTTC
TRBD2,.,TRBJ2-5,TRBV12-3/TRBV12-4,CASTLSGVEETQYF,TGTGCCAGCACCCTCAGCGGGGTGGAAGAGACCCAGTACTTC
TRBD1,many,TRBJ1-2,TRBV10-3,CAISDVGTDVYGYTF,TGTGCCATCAGTGATGTTGGGACAGATGTCTATGGCTACACCTTC
.,few,TRBJ1-1,TRBV5-5,CASSLGWVQNTEAFF,TGTGCCAGCAGCCTGGGCTGGGTCCAAAACACTGAAGCTTTCTTT
.,.,TRBJ2-7,TRBV7-9,CASSLGPRQGHEQYF,TGTGCCAGCAGCTTAGGACCCCGCCAGGGCCACGAGCAGTACTTC
.,few,TRBJ2-5,TRBV20-1,CSARDRGRETQYF,TGCAGTGCTAGAGATCGTGGGCGGGAGACCCAGTACTTC
TRBD2,.,TRBJ2-5,TRBV5-6,CASSLRAMGGETQYF,TGTGCCAGCAGCTTGAGAGCCATGGGAGGGGAGACCCAGTACTTC
.,few,TRBJ2-1,TRBV7-9,CASSPSGTAYNEQFF,TGTGCCAGCAGCCCATCTGGTACAGCCTACAATGAGCAGTTCTTC
.,few,TRBJ2-3,TRBV6-5,CASSYTLPTDTQYF,TGTGCCAGCAGTTACACGCTTCCGACAGATACGCAGTATTTT
TRBD2,.,TRBJ2-3,TRBV7-2,CASSTVGGGTDTQYF,TGTGCCAGCAGCACCGTTGGCGGGGGGACAGATACGCAGTATTTT
TRBD1,.,TRBJ2-7,TRBV20-1,CSATWTGRGSYEQYF,TGCAGTGCCACTTGGACAGGGAGAGGGTCCTACGAGCAGTACTTC
TRBD1,many,TRBJ2-5,TRBV9,CASSVASQGAGETQYF,TGTGCCAGCAGCGTAGCTTCCCAGGGGGCGGGGGAGACCCAGTACTTC
.,many,TRBJ2-1,TRBV24-1,CATSDRTVNEQFF,TGTGCCACCAGTGACAGGACTGTCAATGAGCAGTTCTTC
.,few,TRBJ2-3,TRBV20-1,CSATSQIAHTDTQYF,TGCAGTGCGACGAGTCAAATAGCGCACACAGATACGCAGTATTTT
.,.,TRBJ2-7,TRBV5-1,CASSLAPTYEQYF,TGCGCCAGCAGCTTGGCGCCGACCTACGAGCAGTACTTC
.,few,TRBJ1-1,TRBV7-9,CASRAHTEAFF,TGTGCCAGCAGGGCACACACTGAAGCTTTCTTT
.,few,TRBJ2-1,TRBV5-1,CASSPTGSSYNEQFF,TGCGCCAGCAGCCCGACCGGGAGCTCCTACAATGAGCAGTTCTTC
TRBD1,.,TRBJ1-2,TRBV10-3,CAISEATQGASGYTF,TGTGCCATCAGTGAGGCGACACAGGGGGCCAGTGGCTACACCTTC
.,.,TRBJ2-1,TRBV7-9,CASSRLGSPYNEQFF,TGTGCCAGCAGCCGTCTGGGCAGTCCCTACAATGAGCAGTTCTTC
.,few,TRBJ2-2,TRBV7-3,CASSLTVGAPGELFF,TGTGCCAGCAGCCTCACGGTGGGGGCCCCCGGGGAGCTGTTTTTT
.,many,TRBJ1-2,TRBV12-3/TRBV12-4,CASSPEMSYGYTF,TGTGCCAGCAGTCCCGAAATGAGTTATGGCTACACCTTC